Listed below are T cell receptor beta chains from one sample, sequenced in a study of blood T cell repertoires in COVID-19. The protocol was immunoSEQ multiplex PCR, while the TCRdb copy is restricted to in-frame clones and leaves out a portion. The sample has 200,000 to 300,000 clones, over 70% seen once. Specimen: peripheral blood. These TCRs come from a woman between 40 and 50 years old who had recovered from COVID-19. CDR3s include the opening cysteine and the closing phenylalanine or tryptophan. D genes are given only for firm matches. Clone size is not always given. Where it is, it says once, few, many or a class for expanded clones.

size,D,J,V,DNA,CDR3
.,.,TRBJ1-2,TRBV29-1,TGCAGCGTTCCCCGGACAGTCCTTTATGGCTACACCTTC,CSVPRTVLYGYTF
.,TRBD1,TRBJ1-1,TRBV30,TGTGCCTGGAGTTTGCCGAGACAGGGGACGGGGATGGACACTGAAGCTTTCTTT,CAWSLPRQGTGMDTEAFF
once,TRBD1,TRBJ2-7,TRBV7-3,TGTGCCAGCAGCCCCCCGGGACAGTTGGCCGAGCAGTACTTC,CASSPPGQLAEQYF
few,TRBD1,TRBJ1-1,TRBV29-1,TGCAGCGTTGAAGGAGGGACAGGGGTAACTGAAGCTTTCTTT,CSVEGGTGVTEAFF
.,.,TRBJ1-6,TRBV4-2,TGTGCCAGCAGCCAAGGTCAGGCTGCGGGAACCTATAATTCACCCCTCCACTTT,CASSQGQAAGTYNSPLHF
.,.,TRBJ2-2,TRBV11-2,TGTGCCAGCAGCCCAACGTTTCTGCGGGGATTAACCGGGGAGCTGTTTTTT,CASSPTFLRGLTGELFF
.,.,TRBJ1-4,TRBV10-3,TGTGCCATCAGTGAGTCCAAAGAGTCCTCCGAAAAACTGTTTTTT,CAISESKESSEKLFF
.,.,TRBJ2-2,TRBV5-4,TGTGCCAGCAGCTCAGGGGCGGCGAACACCGGGGAGCTGTTTTTT,CASSSGAANTGELFF
.,.,TRBJ1-1,TRBV12-3/TRBV12-4,TGTGCCAGCAGTTACGTCCGAACGGGGGAAGCTTTCTTT,CASSYVRTGEAFF
.,.,TRBJ1-2,TRBV6-1,TGTGCCAGCAGTGAAACTCCTGAGCGAGGCTACACCTTC,CASSETPERGYTF
once,.,TRBJ1-2,TRBV7-2,TGTGCCAGCAGCTTAGGTTTCAGGGCAGCCTATGGCTACACCTTC,CASSLGFRAAYGYTF
.,.,TRBJ1-1,TRBV9,TGTGCCAGCAGCGGAAAAACGGTGTTGAACACTGAAGCTTTCTTT,CASSGKTVLNTEAFF
.,TRBD1,TRBJ2-5,TRBV18,TGTGCCAGCTCACCTCGTAAGACAGGGAACCAAGAGACCCAGTACTTC,CASSPRKTGNQETQYF
.,.,TRBJ1-6,TRBV27,TGTGCCAGCAGTTTAAAGGCCCCGGGGGTTCATAATTCACCCCTCCACTTT,CASSLKAPGVHNSPLHF
.,.,TRBJ2-5,TRBV5-1,TGCGCCAGCAGCCGAGGGGAGACCCAGTACTTC,CASSRGETQYF
.,.,TRBJ1-5,TRBV10-2,TGCGCCAGCACTTTGAGGGTTAATCAGCCCCAGCATTTT,CASTLRVNQPQHF
.,.,TRBJ2-3,TRBV7-9,TGTGCCAGCACCCGAGCCTCGGATACGCAGTATTTT,CASTRASDTQYF
.,TRBD2,TRBJ2-5,TRBV7-2,TGTGCCAGCAGCCAACGACTAGCGGGGGCCCAGGGGACCCAGTACTTC,CASSQRLAGAQGTQYF
.,TRBD2,TRBJ2-5,TRBV5-1,TGCGCCAGCAGCTTCCCTAGCGGGGGTCAAGAGACCCAGTACTTC,CASSFPSGGQETQYF
.,.,TRBJ1-1,TRBV4-3,TGCGCCAGCGGTGCAGGGAACACTGAAGCTTTCTTT,CASGAGNTEAFF
.,.,TRBJ2-1,TRBV12-3/TRBV12-4,TGTGCCAGCAGTTTAGTCGATGAGCAGTTCTTC,CASSLVDEQFF
.,TRBD1,TRBJ2-7,TRBV19,TGTGCCAGTAGTAACTTAATGACAGGGTCCGGAGGCTACGAGCAGTACTTC,CASSNLMTGSGGYEQYF
.,.,TRBJ1-5,TRBV6-2/TRBV6-3,TGTGCCAGCAGTTACTCGAGGGACACCAGCAATCAGCCCCAGCATTTT,CASSYSRDTSNQPQHF
.,TRBD1,TRBJ1-2,TRBV5-1,TGCGCCAGCAGCCCGATAGGACAGGACTATGGCTACACCTTC,CASSPIGQDYGYTF
.,.,TRBJ2-5,TRBV4-1,TGCGCCAGCAGCCAACACTACGCCGGGGGCCAGTACTTC,CASSQHYAGGQYF
.,TRBD2,TRBJ2-7,TRBV5-1,TGCGCCAGCAGCTTGCGGCGGGGGGGCCTGGACGAGCAGTACTTC,CASSLRRGGLDEQYF
.,TRBD1,TRBJ2-1,TRBV5-4,TGTGCCAGCAGCCCGACAGGGTTCAGCTCCTACAATGAGCAGTTCTTC,CASSPTGFSSYNEQFF
.,TRBD2,TRBJ2-3,TRBV19,TGTGCCAGTAGTATCGTGTGGGTAGCGGGGGACGCTAAGAGGCAGTATTTT,CASSIVWVAGDAKRQYF
.,.,TRBJ1-1,TRBV11-2,TGTGCCAGCAGCTTGGGGGCAGACACTGAAGCTTTCTTT,CASSLGADTEAFF
.,.,TRBJ2-3,TRBV5-6,TGTGCCAGCAGCCCCAGCTCTGGGAGGACCCTACCCACAGATACGCAGTATTTT,CASSPSSGRTLPTDTQYF
.,TRBD1,TRBJ2-7,TRBV5-1,TGCGCCAGCAGCTGGGGAAACCTGATAGGACAGGGATCATCCTACGAGCAGTACTTC,CASSWGNLIGQGSSYEQYF
.,TRBD1,TRBJ2-7,TRBV5-1,TGCGCCAGCAGCGAGGGACAGAGCCCCTACGAGCAGTACTTC,CASSEGQSPYEQYF
.,TRBD1,TRBJ2-7,TRBV18,TGTGCCAGCCGACCACCCGGGACAGGGGGCGGCGAGCAGTACTTC,CASRPPGTGGGEQYF
.,.,TRBJ1-5,TRBV6-6,TGTGCCAGCAGTTTAGATAATCAGCCCCAGCATTTT,CASSLDNQPQHF
.,.,TRBJ1-2,TRBV28,TGTGCCAGCACCGGGCAGGGGATCTATGGCTACACCTTC,CASTGQGIYGYTF
.,TRBD1,TRBJ1-2,TRBV25-1,TGTGCCAGCAGAGGCGCCGGGACAGGGCGAGGCTACACCTTC,CASRGAGTGRGYTF
few,.,TRBJ1-6,TRBV14,TGTGCCAGCAGCCAACTAGGTTATAATTCACCCCTCCACTTT,CASSQLGYNSPLHF
.,.,TRBJ2-3,TRBV19,TGTGCCAGTAGATCTCGAGCAGGGCCATACACAGATACGCAGTATTTT,CASRSRAGPYTDTQYF